These T cell receptor beta chains were read from a single sample in a study of cytomegalovirus exposure and HLA in healthy donors. Generated by immunoSEQ multiplex PCR, the TCRdb table keeps only in-frame clones and is missing some. The sample has 200,000 to 250,000 clones; 70% to 85% are singletons. Sequenced sample: PBMCs. The receptor source for this set is a woman aged 40-49 years in good health and CMV-seronegative. Both conserved end residues are part of each CDR3. Fields, in order: J gene, V gene, D gene, clone size, CDR3 DNA, CDR3 protein. D genes are given only for firm matches. Clone size appears in some rows only: once, few, many, or a class for an expanded clone.

TRBJ1-2 | TRBV27 | NA | NA | TGTGCCAGCAGTTGGGTACAGGGAAGTGGCTACACCTTC | CASSWVQGSGYTF
TRBJ2-7 | TRBV28 | NA | NA | TGTGCCAGCAGTTCTCCGAGGAGCTACGAGCAGTACTTC | CASSSPRSYEQYF
TRBJ2-5 | TRBV10-3 | NA | NA | TGTGCCATCAGTGAGATGCAGGCCTCCGAGACCCAGTACTTC | CAISEMQASETQYF
TRBJ2-3 | TRBV5-1 | TRBD2 | NA | TGCGCCAGCAGCTTGGGAGGGACTAGCGGGGGGCCAGGGACGCAGTATTTT | CASSLGGTSGGPGTQYF
TRBJ2-5 | TRBV11-2 | TRBD2 | few | TGTGCCAGCAGCTTAAACTCAGCGGGGGTAAAAGAGACCCAGTACTTC | CASSLNSAGVKETQYF
TRBJ2-7 | TRBV6-5 | NA | NA | TGTGCCAGCAGTTACTATGGGCAGTCCTACGAGCAGTACTTC | CASSYYGQSYEQYF
TRBJ2-5 | TRBV18 | TRBD1 | NA | TGTGCCAGCTCACCAGGGACAGGGGAGACCCAGTACTTC | CASSPGTGETQYF
TRBJ2-4 | TRBV5-6 | NA | NA | TGTGCCAGCAGCCCGCGGCGGTTAGCCAAAAACATTCAGTACTTC | CASSPRRLAKNIQYF
TRBJ2-5 | TRBV7-9 | TRBD2 | NA | TGTGCCAGCAGCTTAGGTGGGCGGGGGAGAGAGACCCAGTACTTC | CASSLGGRGRETQYF
TRBJ2-5 | TRBV9 | NA | NA | TGTGCCAGCAGCGTAAGGGGCGCCCCTCCGGGCGCGACTTCTCAAGAGACCCAGTACTTC | CASSVRGAPPGATSQETQYF
TRBJ2-5 | TRBV9 | NA | NA | TGTGCCAGCAGCGCGGCCCCTGGGGGCGACGTCCAAGAGACCCAGTACTTC | CASSAAPGGDVQETQYF
TRBJ1-5 | TRBV4-1 | NA | NA | TGCGCCAGCAGCCAAGTTGGGCAGGGACATAATCAGCCCCAGCATTTT | CASSQVGQGHNQPQHF
TRBJ2-7 | TRBV6-5 | TRBD1 | NA | TGTGCCAGCAGTTACTCGACAGGGGGCGTCTACGAGCAGTACTTC | CASSYSTGGVYEQYF
TRBJ2-1 | TRBV18 | NA | NA | TGTGCCAGCTCACTCTGGCGGAATAATGAGCAGTTCTTC | CASSLWRNNEQFF
TRBJ1-1 | TRBV7-3 | NA | NA | TGTGCCAGCAGCTTATACGGGGAGACTGAAGCTTTCTTT | CASSLYGETEAFF
TRBJ2-5 | TRBV7-7 | NA | NA | TGTGCTAGCGGAGGGACAGTCGGATGGGCCCAGTACTTC | CASGGTVGWAQYF
TRBJ2-7 | TRBV11-2 | TRBD2 | NA | TGTGCCAGCAGCCTAACTAGCGGGGGGTGGGACGAGCAGTACTTC | CASSLTSGGWDEQYF
TRBJ1-2 | TRBV7-2 | NA | NA | TGTGCCAGCAGCTTAGGGCCGCGGGGCTACACCTTC | CASSLGPRGYTF
TRBJ1-1 | TRBV19 | NA | NA | TGTGCCAGTAGTACACAGACAGGACGCACTGAAGCTTTCTTT | CASSTQTGRTEAFF
TRBJ2-3 | TRBV14 | TRBD2 | NA | TGTGCCAGCAGCCAAGGACTAGCGGGGACTGGGGATACGCAGTATTTT | CASSQGLAGTGDTQYF
TRBJ2-5 | TRBV6-5 | TRBD1 | NA | TGTGCCAGCAGTTACGATGGGACAGGGGATTTCCAGTACTTC | CASSYDGTGDFQYF
TRBJ1-1 | TRBV6-5 | NA | once | TGTGCCAGCAGTTCCCAGGTCTCTCGCACTGAAGCTTTCTTT | CASSSQVSRTEAFF
TRBJ2-1 | TRBV7-3 | TRBD2 | NA | TGTGCCAGCAGCTTAACGTGGGGACTAAACAATGAGCAGTTCTTC | CASSLTWGLNNEQFF
TRBJ2-7 | TRBV28 | NA | NA | TGTGCCAGCAGTTTTGCCCGTCTGGCCGAACACGAGCAGTACTTC | CASSFARLAEHEQYF
TRBJ1-2 | TRBV19 | NA | NA | TGTGCCAGTAGTATAGCAGTGCGGGGATTCTATGGCTACACCTTC | CASSIAVRGFYGYTF
TRBJ1-4 | TRBV7-9 | NA | NA | TGTGCCAGTAACGGGGTTGGAACTAATGAAAAACTGTTTTTT | CASNGVGTNEKLFF
TRBJ2-7 | TRBV19 | NA | few | TGTGCCAGTAGTAGCCGCCCCGGGACAATCCACGAGCAGTACTTC | CASSSRPGTIHEQYF